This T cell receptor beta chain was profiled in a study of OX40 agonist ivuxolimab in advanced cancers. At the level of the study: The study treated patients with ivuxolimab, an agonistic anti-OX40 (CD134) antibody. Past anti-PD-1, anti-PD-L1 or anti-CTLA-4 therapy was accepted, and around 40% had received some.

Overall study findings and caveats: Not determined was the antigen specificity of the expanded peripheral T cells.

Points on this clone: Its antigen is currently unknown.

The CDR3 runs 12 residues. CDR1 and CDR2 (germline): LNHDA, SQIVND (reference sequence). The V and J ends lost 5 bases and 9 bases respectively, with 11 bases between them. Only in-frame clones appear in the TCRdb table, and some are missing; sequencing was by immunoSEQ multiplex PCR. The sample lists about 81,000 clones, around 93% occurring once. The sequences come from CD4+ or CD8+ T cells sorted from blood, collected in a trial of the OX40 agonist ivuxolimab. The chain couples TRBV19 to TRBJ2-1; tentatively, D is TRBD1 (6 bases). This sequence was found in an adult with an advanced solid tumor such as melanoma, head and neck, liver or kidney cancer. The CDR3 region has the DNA TGTGCCAGTAGTTCAGCAGGGGTTGAGCAGTTCTTC. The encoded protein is CASSSAGVEQFF.